The entry below describes one T cell receptor beta chain. The entry originates in a study of blood T cell repertoires in COVID-19. For the study at large: From the United States, Italy and Spain came samples of acute and convalescent COVID-19. PBMCs, B-cell-depleted T cells, or T cells were the source of the cDNA or gDNA that made up the material.

This CDR3 region has 14 residues. The germline gives CDR1 MNHEY, CDR2 SVGAGI. After removal of 6 bases from V and 6 bases from J, the junction contained 10 bases not matched to a gene. Original analysis: Nucleated cell number was recorded as an estimate derived from reference gene primer amplification. Repertoires were generated with immunoSEQ multiplex PCR, while TCRdb's copy carries only in-frame clones and drops some. The V and J calls and clone size are taken from that table; D and trimming were inferred from the DNA. Altogether hundreds of thousands of clones are present, more than 70% being singletons, with the ten largest covering 0.99%.

Sequencing was carried out using peripheral blood. The clonotype originates from a woman in her thirties or forties who had recovered from COVID-19. The rearrangement links TRBV6-5 to TRBJ2-7, with 8 bases identical to TRBD2. CDR3 sequence: CASSPGGGSGEQYF. CDR3 DNA: TGTGCCAGCAGCCCCGGGGGGGGATCTGGCGAGCAGTACTTC.